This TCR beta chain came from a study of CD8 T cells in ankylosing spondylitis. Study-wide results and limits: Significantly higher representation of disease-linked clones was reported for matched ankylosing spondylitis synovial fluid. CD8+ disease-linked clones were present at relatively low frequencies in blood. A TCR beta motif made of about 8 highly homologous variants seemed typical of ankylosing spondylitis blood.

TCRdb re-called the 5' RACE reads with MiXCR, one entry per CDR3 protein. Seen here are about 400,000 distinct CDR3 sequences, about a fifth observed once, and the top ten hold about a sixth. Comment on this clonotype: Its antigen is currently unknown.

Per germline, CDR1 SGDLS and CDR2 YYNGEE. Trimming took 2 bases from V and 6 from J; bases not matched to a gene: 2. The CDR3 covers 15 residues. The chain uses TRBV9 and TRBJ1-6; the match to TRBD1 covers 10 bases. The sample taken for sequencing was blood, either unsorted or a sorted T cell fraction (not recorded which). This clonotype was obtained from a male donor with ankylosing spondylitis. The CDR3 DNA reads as TGTGCCAGCAGCGTGACAGGGGGCGGTAATTCACCCCTCCACTTT. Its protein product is CASSVTGGGNSPLHF.